The 9 T cell receptor beta chains given below trace back to one sample, sequenced in a study of early T cells in non-severe SARS-CoV-2 infection. TCRdb re-called the 5' RACE reads through MiXCR, storing one row per CDR3 protein. The sample includes 45,000 to 60,000 distinct CDR3 sequences, 7.5% to 9% of them seen just once. Sequencing used whole blood, obtained at baseline. These receptors all stem from an adult who was a healthcare worker with PCR-confirmed SARS-CoV-2 infection or an uninfected control (not recorded which).

This clonotype was counted a few times. The rearrangement uses TRBV2 and TRBJ1-5, with unresolved D. CDR3 length: 14 amino acids. V lost 7 bases to trimming and J lost 2 bases, with 12 bases between them. CDR1 is SNHLY and CDR2 is FYNNEI in the germline V gene. The CDR3 is CASTERRGNQPQHF. CDR3 nucleotides: TGTGCCAGCACCGAGAGGCGCGGCAATCAGCCCCAGCATTTT.

This clonotype was observed many times. The rearrangement uses TRBV6-5 and TRBJ2-1, with TRBD2 matching over 7 bases. The CDR3 spans 16 residues. Germline CDR1 MNHEY, CDR2 SVGAGI. The ends lost 4 bases at V and 7 bases at J; junction bases unmatched: 13. DNA of the CDR3: TGTGCCAGCAGTTTAAGACTAGCCACGAAGGGGAATGAGCAGTTCTTC. Its protein product is CASSLRLATKGNEQFF.

This clonotype occurred a few times. The chain recombines TRBV28 with TRBJ2-7; TRBD2 matches 7 bases. Germline V gives CDR1 MDHEN, CDR2 SYDVKM. The CDR3 runs to 14 residues. The V gene end was trimmed by 9 bases and the J gene end by 0 bases; junction bases not matched to a gene: 8. CDR3 loop: CASYRGGSSYEQYF. The CDR3 bases are TGTGCCAGTTATCGCGGGGGTAGCTCCTACGAGCAGTACTTC.

This chain uses TRBV7-9 with TRBJ1-5, with D possibly TRBD1 on 5 matching bases. The length of the CDR3 is 14 residues. Trimming took off 5 bases at V and 7 bases at J, with 15 bases between the two ends. Germline CDR1 and CDR2: SEHNR and FQNEAQ (reference sequence). DNA of the CDR3: TGTGCCAGCAGCGGGGGAGAGTGGTCCCAGCCCCAGCATTTT. This sequence encodes CASSGGEWSQPQHF. Supplemented by reference TRBV7-9 and TRBJ1-5, the full variable domain reads DTGVSQNPRHKITKRGQNVTFRCDPISEHNRLYWYRQTLGQGPEFLTYFQNEAQLEKSRLLSDRFSAERPKGSFSTLEIQRTEQGDSAMYLCASSGGEWSQPQHFGDGTRLSIL.

This clonotype was seen just once. The chain is built from TRBV7-3 and TRBJ2-1; D remains unclear. V was clipped by 0 bases and J by 9 bases, with 9 bases between them. This CDR3 spans 13 amino acids. Germline V gives CDR1 SGHTA, CDR2 FQGTGA. CDR3 in DNA: TGTGCCAGCAGCTTAACTCCTAGTAGTGAGCAGTTCTTC. As protein: CASSLTPSSEQFF.

The chain couples TRBV30 to TRBJ2-2; TRBD1 might be the D (5 bases). With 5 bases removed from V and 7 bases from J, the gap between germline ends came to 14 bases. In germline, CDR1 is GTSNPN, CDR2 SVGIG (reference sequence). The CDR3 consists of 13 residues. The CDR3 sequence: CAWGPQGFGELFF. In DNA, the CDR3 is TGTGCCTGGGGCCCGCAGGGTTTCGGGGAGCTGTTTTTT.

The chain couples TRBV6-1 to TRBJ1-2, with D possibly being TRBD1 (6 bases). The germline CDR1 and CDR2 sequences are MNHNS and SASEGT. The CDR3 sequence is 17 residues long. With 4 bases removed from V and 1 base from J, the gap between germline ends came to 19 bases. This CDR3 reads CASSVTGTPGGNYGYTF. The CDR3 DNA sequence: TGTGCCAGCAGTGTGACCGGGACACCCGGAGGTAACTATGGCTACACCTTC.

The rearrangement joins TRBV30 to TRBJ1-2; D perhaps matches TRBD1 (6 bases). With 1 base removed from V and 6 bases from J, the gap between germline ends came to 21 bases. Germline loops: CDR1 GTSNPN, CDR2 SVGIG (reference sequence). CDR3 length: 16 amino acids. CDR3 nucleotides: TGTGCCTGGAGTGAGAATTTCCGGGACATGGGCGATGGCTACACCTTC. Amino acid sequence: CAWSENFRDMGDGYTF.

This clonotype was seen a few times. The chain uses TRBV7-3 and TRBJ2-7; the D is unclear. The CDR3 sequence is 13 residues long. Germline CDR1 and CDR2: SGHTA and FQGTGA. V lost 2 bases to trimming and J lost 5 bases, with 10 bases between them. The CDR3 sequence: CASSLQFGDEQYF. DNA of the CDR3: TGTGCCAGCAGCTTACAGTTTGGTGACGAGCAGTACTTC.